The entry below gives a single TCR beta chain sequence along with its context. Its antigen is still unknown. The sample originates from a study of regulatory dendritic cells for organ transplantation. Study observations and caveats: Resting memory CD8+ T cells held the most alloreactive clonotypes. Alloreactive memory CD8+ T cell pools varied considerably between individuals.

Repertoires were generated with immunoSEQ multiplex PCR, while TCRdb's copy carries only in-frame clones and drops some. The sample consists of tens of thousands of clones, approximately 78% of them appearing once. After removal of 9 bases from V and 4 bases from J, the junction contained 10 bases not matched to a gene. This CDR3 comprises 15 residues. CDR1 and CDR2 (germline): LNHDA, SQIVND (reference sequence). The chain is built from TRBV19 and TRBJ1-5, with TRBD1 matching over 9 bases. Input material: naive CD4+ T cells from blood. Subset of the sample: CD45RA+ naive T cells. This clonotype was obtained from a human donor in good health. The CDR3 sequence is CASDVQGAGNQPQHF. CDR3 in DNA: TGTGCCAGCGACGTACAGGGGGCGGGAAATCAGCCCCAGCATTTT.